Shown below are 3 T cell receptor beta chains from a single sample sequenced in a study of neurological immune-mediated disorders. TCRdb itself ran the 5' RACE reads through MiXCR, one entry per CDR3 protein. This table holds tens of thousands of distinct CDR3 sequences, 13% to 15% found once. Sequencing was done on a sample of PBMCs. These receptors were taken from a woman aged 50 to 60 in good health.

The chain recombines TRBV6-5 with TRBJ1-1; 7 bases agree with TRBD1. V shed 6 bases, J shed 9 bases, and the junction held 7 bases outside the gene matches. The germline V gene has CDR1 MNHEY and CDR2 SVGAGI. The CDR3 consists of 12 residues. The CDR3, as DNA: TGTGCCAGCAGACTCAACAGGGGCCAAGCTTTCTTT. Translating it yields CASRLNRGQAFF.

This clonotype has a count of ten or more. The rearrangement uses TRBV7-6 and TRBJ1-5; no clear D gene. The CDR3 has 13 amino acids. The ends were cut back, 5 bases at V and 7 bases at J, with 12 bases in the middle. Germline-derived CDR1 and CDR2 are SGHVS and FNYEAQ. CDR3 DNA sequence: TGTGCCAGCAGCCCCCAGTTGGGGCAGCCCCAGCATTTT. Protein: CASSPQLGQPQHF.

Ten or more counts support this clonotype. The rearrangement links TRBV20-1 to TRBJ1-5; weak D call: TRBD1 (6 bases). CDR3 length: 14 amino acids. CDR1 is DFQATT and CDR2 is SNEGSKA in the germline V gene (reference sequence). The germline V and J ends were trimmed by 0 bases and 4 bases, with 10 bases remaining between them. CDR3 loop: CSAREGGGNQPQHF. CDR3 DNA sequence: TGCAGTGCTAGAGAAGGGGGGGGGAATCAGCCCCAGCATTTT.